The T cell receptor (beta chain) described here comes from a study of blood T cells in healthy people across ages. Using a J-beta primer mix together with a sample-barcoded 5' primer, a second PCR was run for roughly 6 to 11 cycles. TCRdb passed the 5' RACE reads through MiXCR, listing each CDR3 protein once. The data show over a million distinct CDR3 sequences, with around 42% seen just once and 7.9% held by the top ten. A few counts support this clonotype. Its antigen is as yet unknown. CDR3 length: 14 residues. From germline, CDR1 is SEHNR and CDR2 FQNEAQ (reference sequence). Trimming removed 5 bases from V and 3 bases from J; junction bases left unmatched: 4. The extraction recovered at least 5 micrograms of total RNA per sample. Overall study results and limits: Roughly linearly, TCR beta diversity per million T cells fell as age increased.

The source material was blood. The chain is built from TRBV7-9 and TRBJ2-1, with 7 bases fitting TRBD1. This sequence was found in a woman aged 18-29 years in good health. The CDR3 nucleotides are TGTGCCAGCAGCGCCCGGGACAGCTACAATGAGCAGTTCTTC. It codes for CASSARDSYNEQFF.